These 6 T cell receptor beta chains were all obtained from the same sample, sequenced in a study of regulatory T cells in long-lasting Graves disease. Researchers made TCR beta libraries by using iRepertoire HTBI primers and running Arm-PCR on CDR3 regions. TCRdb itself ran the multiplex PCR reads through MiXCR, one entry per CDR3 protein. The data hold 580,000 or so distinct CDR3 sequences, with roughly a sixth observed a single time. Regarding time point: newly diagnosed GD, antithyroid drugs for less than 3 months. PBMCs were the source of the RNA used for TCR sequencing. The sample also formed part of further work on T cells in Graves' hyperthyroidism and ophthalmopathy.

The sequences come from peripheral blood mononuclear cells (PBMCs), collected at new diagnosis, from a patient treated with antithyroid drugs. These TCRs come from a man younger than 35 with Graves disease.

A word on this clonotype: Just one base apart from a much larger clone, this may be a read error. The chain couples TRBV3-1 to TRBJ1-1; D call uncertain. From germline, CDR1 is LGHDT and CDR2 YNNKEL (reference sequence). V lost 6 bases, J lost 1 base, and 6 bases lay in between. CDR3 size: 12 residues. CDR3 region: CASSNRNTEAFF. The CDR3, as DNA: TGTGCCAGCAGTAACAGGAACACTGAAGCTTTCTTT.

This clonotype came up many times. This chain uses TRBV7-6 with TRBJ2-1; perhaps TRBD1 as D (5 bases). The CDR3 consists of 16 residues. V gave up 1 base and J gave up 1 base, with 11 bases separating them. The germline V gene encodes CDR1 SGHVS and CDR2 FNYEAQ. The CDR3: CASSLDSGFSYNEQFF. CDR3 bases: TGTGCCAGCAGCTTAGATTCAGGGTTTTCCTACAATGAGCAGTTCTTC.

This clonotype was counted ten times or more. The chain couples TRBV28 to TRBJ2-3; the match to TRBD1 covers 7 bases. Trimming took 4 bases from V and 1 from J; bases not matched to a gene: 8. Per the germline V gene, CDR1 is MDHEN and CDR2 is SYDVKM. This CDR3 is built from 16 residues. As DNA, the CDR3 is TGTGCCAGCAGTTCGCCACAGGGGACCGGCACAGATACGCAGTATTTT. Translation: CASSSPQGTGTDTQYF.

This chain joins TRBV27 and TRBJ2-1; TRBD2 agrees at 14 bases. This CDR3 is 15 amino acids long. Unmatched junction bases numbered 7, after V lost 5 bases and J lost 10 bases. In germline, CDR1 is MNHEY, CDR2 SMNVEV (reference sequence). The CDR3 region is CASSPTSGRAIEQFF. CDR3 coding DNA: TGTGCCAGCAGTCCGACTAGCGGGAGGGCCATCGAGCAGTTCTTC.

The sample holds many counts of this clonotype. The CDR3 spells CASSMRVGQLYGYTF. Here the CDR3 DNA reads TGTGCCAGCAGCATGCGAGTAGGACAGCTCTATGGCTACACCTTC. V and J are TRBV5-8 and TRBJ1-2; a possible D gene is TRBD1 (6 bases). With 4 bases removed from V and 4 bases from J, the gap between germline ends came to 17 bases. The CDR3 extends over 15 amino acids. Germline CDR1 is SGHTS and CDR2 is YDEGEE.

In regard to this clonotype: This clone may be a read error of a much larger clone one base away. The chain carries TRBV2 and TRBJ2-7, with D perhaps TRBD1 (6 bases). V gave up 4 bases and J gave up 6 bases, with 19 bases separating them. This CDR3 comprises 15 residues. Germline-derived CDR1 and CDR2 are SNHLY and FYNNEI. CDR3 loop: CASSAFGQPRVEQYF. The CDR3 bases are TGTGCCAGCAGTGCCTTTGGACAGCCTAGGGTCGAGCAGTACTTC.